The TCR beta chain under discussion was sequenced for a study of naive and memory T cell subsets. V lost 2 bases and J lost 7; bases outside the gene matches: 7. CDR3 length equals 14 residues. TCR cDNA received a 3' ligated oligonucleotide that carried a UMI. Cells were not sorted; total RNA input targeted roughly 1 to 1000 ng. Ligated cDNA underwent four rounds of PCR with nested alpha and beta constant region primers and SP2. TCRdb ran MiXCR on the 5' RACE reads and lists one entry per CDR3 protein. The data contain roughly 56,000 distinct CDR3 sequences, under 8.5% of them singletons. J is TRBJ1-2 and V is TRBV12-3 or TRBV12-4; 7 positions agree with TRBD1. This TCR was sampled from a male donor in good health. The CDR3 is CASSLSSGGSGYTF. As DNA, the CDR3 is TGTGCCAGCAGTTTATCTTCAGGGGGATCTGGCTACACCTTC.